The 2 T cell receptor beta chains presented below share a single source sample, sequenced in a study of CD8 T cells in ankylosing spondylitis. Study-wide results and limits: Characteristic, it appeared, of ankylosing spondylitis blood was a TCR beta motif of eight highly homologous variants.

For these receptors, no antigen is known. Via MiXCR, TCRdb re-called the 5' RACE reads, giving one row per CDR3 protein. This sample yields approximately 540,000 distinct CDR3 sequences, of which more than 9.5% are seen a single time; around 7% belongs to the top ten. Sequenced material: blood, either unsorted or a sorted T cell fraction (not recorded which). The receptors derive from a male donor with ankylosing spondylitis.

In this sample, this clonotype turned up a few times. The chain combines TRBV28 with TRBJ2-3; TRBD1 agrees at 7 bases. Germline lookup yields CDR1 MDHEN and CDR2 SYDVKM. This CDR3 has 14 amino acids. V gave up 5 bases and J gave up 2 bases; unmatched junction bases: 4. The CDR3 is CASSRQGTTDTQYF. The CDR3 coding sequence is TGTGCCAGCAGTCGACAGGGAACCACAGATACGCAGTATTTT.

A few counts support this clonotype. The chain couples TRBV5-1 to TRBJ2-5; TRBD2 agrees at 9 bases. The ends lost 2 bases at V and 2 bases at J; junction bases unmatched: 4. This CDR3 has 15 residues. In germline, CDR1 is SGHRS, CDR2 YFSETQ. CDR3 protein: CASSFPSGGQETQYF. In DNA, the CDR3 is TGCGCCAGCAGCTTCCCGAGCGGGGGGCAAGAGACCCAGTACTTC.